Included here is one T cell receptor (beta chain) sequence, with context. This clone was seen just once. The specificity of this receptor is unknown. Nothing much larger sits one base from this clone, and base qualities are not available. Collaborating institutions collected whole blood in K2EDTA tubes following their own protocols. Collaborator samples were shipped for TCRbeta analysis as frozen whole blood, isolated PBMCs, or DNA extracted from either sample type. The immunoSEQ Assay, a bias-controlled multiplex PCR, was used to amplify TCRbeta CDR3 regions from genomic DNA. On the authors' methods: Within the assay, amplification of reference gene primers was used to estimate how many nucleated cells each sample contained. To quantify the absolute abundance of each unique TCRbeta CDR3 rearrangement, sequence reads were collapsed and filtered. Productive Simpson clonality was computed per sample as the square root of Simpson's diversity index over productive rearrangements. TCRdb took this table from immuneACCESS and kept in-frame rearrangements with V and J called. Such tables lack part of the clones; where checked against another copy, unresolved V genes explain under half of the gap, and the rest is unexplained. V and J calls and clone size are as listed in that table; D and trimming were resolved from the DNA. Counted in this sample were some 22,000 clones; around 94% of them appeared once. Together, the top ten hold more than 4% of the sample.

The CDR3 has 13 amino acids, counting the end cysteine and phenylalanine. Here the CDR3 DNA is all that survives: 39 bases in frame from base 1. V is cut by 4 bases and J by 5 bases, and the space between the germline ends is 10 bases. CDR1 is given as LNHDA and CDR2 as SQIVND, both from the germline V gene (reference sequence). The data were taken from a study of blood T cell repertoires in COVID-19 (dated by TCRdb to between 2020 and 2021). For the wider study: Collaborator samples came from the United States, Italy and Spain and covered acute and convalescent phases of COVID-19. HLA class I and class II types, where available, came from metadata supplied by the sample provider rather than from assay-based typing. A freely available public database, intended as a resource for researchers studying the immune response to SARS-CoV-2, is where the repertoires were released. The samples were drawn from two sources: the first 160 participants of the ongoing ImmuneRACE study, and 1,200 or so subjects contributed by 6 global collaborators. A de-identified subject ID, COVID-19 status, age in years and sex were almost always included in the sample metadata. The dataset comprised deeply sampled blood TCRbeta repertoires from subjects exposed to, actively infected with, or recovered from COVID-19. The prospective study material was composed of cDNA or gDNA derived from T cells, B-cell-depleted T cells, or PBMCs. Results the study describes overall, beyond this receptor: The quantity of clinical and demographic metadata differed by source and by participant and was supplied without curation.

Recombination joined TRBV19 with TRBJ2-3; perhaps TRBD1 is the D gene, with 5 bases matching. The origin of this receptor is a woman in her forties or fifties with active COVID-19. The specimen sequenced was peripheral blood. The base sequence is TGTGCCAGTAGTACCCGACAGCGAGATACGCAGTATTTT. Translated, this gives CASSTRQRDTQYF.